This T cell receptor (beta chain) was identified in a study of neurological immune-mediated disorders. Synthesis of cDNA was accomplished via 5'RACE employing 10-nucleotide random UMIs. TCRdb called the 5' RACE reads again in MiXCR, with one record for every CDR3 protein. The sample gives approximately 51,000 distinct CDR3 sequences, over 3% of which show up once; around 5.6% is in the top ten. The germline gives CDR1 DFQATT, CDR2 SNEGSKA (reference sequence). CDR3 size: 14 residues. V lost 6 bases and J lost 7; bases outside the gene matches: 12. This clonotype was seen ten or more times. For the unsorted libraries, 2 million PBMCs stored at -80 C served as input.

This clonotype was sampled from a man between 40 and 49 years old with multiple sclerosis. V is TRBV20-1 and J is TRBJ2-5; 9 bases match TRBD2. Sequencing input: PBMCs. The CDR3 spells CSAPEAGGLRTQYF. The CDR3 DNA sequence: TGCAGTGCCCCTGAGGCGGGGGGGCTTAGGACCCAGTACTTC.